This T cell receptor (beta chain) derives from a study of cytomegalovirus exposure and HLA in healthy donors. This clone has only a few counts. What it binds is not known. Whole-study results and caveats: Indistinguishability led to the exclusion of some V segments, TRBV6-2 and TRBV6-3 included. Altogether, 160 or so TCR beta chains were recorded as cytomegalovirus-associated. Researchers reported that a few CMV-associated chains were confirmed in vitro as CMV antigen-specific.

The donors comprised healthy bone marrow donors. With V trimmed by 6 bases and J by 0 bases, 3 bases remained unmatched. Germline-derived CDR1 and CDR2 are MGHRA and YSYEKL. The CDR3 has 15 residues. The primer mix had 60 Vbeta and 13 Jbeta primers. Measured with immunoSEQ multiplex PCR; TCRdb has only the in-frame clones, and not every one. The sample records about 31,000 clones, approximately 47% being singletons. The rearrangement links TRBV4-1 to TRBJ1-5, with 9 bases matching TRBD1. What was sequenced was PBMCs. The clonotype originates from a woman aged 50 to 60 in good health and CMV-seronegative. CDR3 in amino acids: CASRRDRDSNQPQHF. In DNA form, the CDR3 reads TGCGCCAGCAGACGGGACAGGGATAGCAATCAGCCCCAGCATTTT.